This TCR beta chain was recovered during a study of T cell responses to AZD1222 COVID-19 vaccine. Looking at the study overall: Analyses pooled second doses at about 4 or about 12 weeks. Findings of the study overall: Spike regions recognized by vaccine-associated CD4 TCRs spanned the protein, led by 160-218 and 743-854. It should be noted that donors were predominantly white British and more often female, and clonal diversity was possibly underestimated.

Only in-frame clones appear in the TCRdb table, and some are missing; sequencing was by immunoSEQ multiplex PCR. The sample shows about 100,000 clones, approximately 89% of them seen only once. This CDR3 is built from 16 residues. V lost 3 bases to trimming and J lost 5 bases, with 19 bases between them. CDR1 is LNHDA, CDR2 SQIVND, per germline (reference sequence). Comments on this clone: Its antigen is currently unknown.

The specimen was peripheral blood, collected on day 0 of AZD1222 vaccination. The V gene is TRBV19, the J gene TRBJ2-5, with a tentative D call TRBD2 (6 bases). The sequence was collected from an adult in good health. CDR3 in DNA: TGTGCCAGTAGTATTGGAGGGGCGGACCTCCGGGAGACCCAGTACTTC. Translating it yields CASSIGGADLRETQYF. Looking up the rest from reference TRBV19 and TRBJ2-5 gives the full variable domain: DGGITQSPKYLFRKEGQNVTLSCEQNLNHDAMYWYRQDPGQGLRLIYYSQIVNDFQKGDIAEGYSVSREKKESFPLTVTSAQKNPTAFYLCASSIGGADLRETQYFGPGTRLLVL.